The rows below give T cell receptor beta chains drawn from one sample of a study of neurological immune-mediated disorders. TCRdb reanalysed the 5' RACE reads using MiXCR and keeps one entry per CDR3 protein. The sample shows approximately 90,000 distinct CDR3 sequences, roughly 4% of them seen only once. The sequenced sample was PBMCs. These receptors were obtained from a woman aged 18-29 years with multiple sclerosis. The CDR3 runs from the conserved cysteine through the conserved F or W. D genes are given only for firm matches. Part of the rows lack a size; the others show once, few, many or a class for expanded clones.

abundance,j_gene,d_gene,v_gene,CDR3aa,CDR3nt
many,TRBJ2-2,TRBD2,TRBV6-2/TRBV6-3,CASSYSGLPPGELFF,TGTGCCAGCAGTTACTCGGGACTACCTCCTGGGGAGCTGTTTTTT
many,TRBJ1-1,-,TRBV7-3,CASSWDGGDTEAFF,TGTGCCAGCAGCTGGGACGGGGGGGACACTGAAGCTTTCTTT
many,TRBJ2-1,TRBD2,TRBV7-2,CASSLAGNSGGYNEQFF,TGTGCCAGCAGCTTAGCGGGGAATAGCGGGGGCTACAATGAGCAGTTCTTC
many,TRBJ2-1,TRBD2,TRBV12-3/TRBV12-4,CASKGGSDEQFF,TGTGCCAGCAAGGGAGGGAGCGATGAGCAGTTCTTC
many,TRBJ2-7,TRBD1,TRBV14,CASSPLGQKDYEQYF,TGTGCCAGCAGCCCTTTGGGACAGAAAGACTACGAGCAGTACTTC
many,TRBJ2-7,TRBD2,TRBV11-2,CASSQDWGGYEQYF,TGTGCCAGCAGCCAAGACTGGGGGGGCTACGAGCAGTACTTC
-,TRBJ1-1,-,TRBV4-3,CASSQARTVGMNTEAFF,TGCGCCAGCAGCCAAGCCCGGACGGTGGGGATGAACACTGAAGCTTTCTTT
many,TRBJ2-7,-,TRBV5-1,CASSQGFYEQYF,TGCGCCAGCTCACAGGGATTCTACGAGCAGTACTTC
many,TRBJ2-7,-,TRBV11-3,CASSLYPISEQYF,TGTGCCAGCAGCTTATACCCTATCTCCGAGCAGTACTTC
many,TRBJ1-2,-,TRBV12-3/TRBV12-4,CASNPRQGGGYTF,TGTGCCAGCAACCCTCGGCAGGGAGGTGGCTACACCTTC
many,TRBJ1-3,-,TRBV5-1,CASSRFPSSGNTIYF,TGCGCCAGCAGCCGATTCCCAAGCTCTGGAAACACCATATATTTT
many,TRBJ2-5,-,TRBV5-1,CASSLMDGGETQYF,TGCGCCAGCAGCTTGATGGACGGGGGAGAGACCCAGTACTTC
few,TRBJ2-3,-,TRBV12-3/TRBV12-4,CASSLKGADTQYF,TGTGCCAGCAGTTTAAAGGGGGCAGATACGCAGTATTTT
many,TRBJ2-1,-,TRBV5-1,CASSLGTGPYLYNEQFF,TGCGCCAGCAGCTTGGGAACCGGGCCCTATTTATACAATGAGCAGTTCTTC
many,TRBJ2-1,-,TRBV12-3/TRBV12-4,CASRSELFPFYNEQFF,TGTGCCAGCAGATCCGAACTATTCCCCTTTTACAATGAGCAGTTCTTC
many,TRBJ2-1,-,TRBV20-1,CGWGATSYNEQFF,TGCGGTTGGGGGGCCACATCCTACAATGAGCAGTTCTTC
many,TRBJ2-5,TRBD2,TRBV10-3,CAIRGTSGGQETQYF,TGTGCCATCAGGGGGACTAGCGGGGGACAAGAGACCCAGTACTTC
many,TRBJ2-7,-,TRBV20-1,CSVPGPDTYEQYF,TGCAGTGTGCCGGGGCCGGACACCTACGAGCAGTACTTC
many,TRBJ2-4,-,TRBV28,CASSPFGGRKNIQYF,TGTGCCAGCAGTCCCTTTGGGGGCCGCAAAAACATTCAGTACTTC
many,TRBJ1-2,-,TRBV24-1,CATSLEVGPYTF,TGTGCCACCAGTTTGGAGGTTGGGCCCTACACCTTC
many,TRBJ1-1,-,TRBV7-8,CASSKDETGNTEAFF,TGTGCCAGCAGCAAGGATGAGACGGGGAACACTGAAGCTTTCTTT
many,TRBJ2-3,TRBD2,TRBV4-1,CASSPKRGDTDTQYF,TGCGCCAGCAGCCCCAAGCGGGGGGACACAGATACGCAGTATTTT
many,TRBJ2-1,TRBD2,TRBV20-1,CSARTSSYNEQFF,TGCAGCGCCAGGACTAGCTCCTACAATGAGCAGTTCTTC
many,TRBJ1-1,-,TRBV6-1,CASSEGTYSWGTEAFF,TGTGCCAGCAGTGAAGGGACCTACTCCTGGGGCACTGAAGCTTTCTTT
many,TRBJ2-5,-,TRBV5-1,CASSSSGSPQETQYF,TGCGCCAGCAGCTCGTCTGGGAGTCCCCAAGAGACCCAGTACTTC
many,TRBJ2-7,-,TRBV12-3/TRBV12-4,CASSYRIYEQYF,TGTGCCAGCAGTTACAGGATCTACGAGCAGTACTTC